A single T cell receptor beta chain is shown here with its context. The data were obtained in a study of T cell changes during pregnancy in multiple sclerosis. The table came from immunoSEQ multiplex PCR; TCRdb's copy has only in-frame clones and leaves some out. The data hold 85,000 to 130,000 clones, with 85% to 95% observed a single time. CDR3 length: 13 amino acids. V lost 4 bases and J lost 5; bases outside the gene matches: 5. The germline V gene has CDR1 MNHEY and CDR2 SVGAGI. The clonotype originates from a female donor with multiple sclerosis, enrolled in a pregnancy study. V and J are TRBV6-5 and TRBJ2-7; 7 bases fit TRBD1. The starting material was peripheral blood, obtained after pregnancy. Written as DNA, the CDR3 is TGTGCCAGCAGTTCCAGGGGGTCCCACGAGCAGTACTTC. Residues: CASSSRGSHEQYF.